This is a list of T cell receptor beta chains from one sample in a study of blood T cell repertoires in COVID-19. This table comes from immunoSEQ multiplex PCR, and its TCRdb copy is limited to in-frame clones, with some not included. The data contain just over 650,000 clones, 85% to 90% of them singletons. Sequenced sample: peripheral blood. The source is a woman between 18 and 30 years old with acute or convalescent COVID-19. Each CDR3 is given with its conserved first and last residue. Each record gives: clone size, D gene, J gene, V gene, CDR3 protein, CDR3 DNA. A D gene is named only where the DNA matches it firmly. Size is stated for part of the rows, as once, few or many counts, or as a class when the clone is expanded.

>NA|TRBD2|TRBJ2-3|TRBV29-1
CSVVVGGFADTQYF
TGCAGCGTTGTCGTCGGGGGGTTTGCAGATACGCAGTATTTT
>NA|NA|TRBJ2-7|TRBV6-5
CATTGPYEQYF
TGTGCCACCACAGGACCCTACGAGCAGTACTTC
>NA|NA|TRBJ1-1|TRBV5-6
CASSLATMNTEAFF
TGTGCCAGCAGCTTGGCGACTATGAACACTGAAGCTTTCTTT
>NA|TRBD1|TRBJ2-7|TRBV7-9
CASSLDYTGQGFHEQYF
TGTGCCAGCAGCTTAGATTATACAGGACAGGGGTTCCACGAGCAGTACTTC
>NA|NA|TRBJ2-2|TRBV6-5
CASSYSRVGGELFF
TGTGCCAGCAGTTACTCCCGAGTTGGCGGGGAGCTGTTTTTT
>once|TRBD1|TRBJ2-7|TRBV5-4
CASSNTRTGGDYEQYF
TGTGCCAGCAGCAATACTAGGACAGGGGGCGACTACGAGCAGTACTTC
>NA|TRBD1|TRBJ2-7|TRBV4-1
CASKRTGSLEQYF
TGCGCCAGCAAGAGGACAGGGTCTCTCGAGCAGTACTTC
>NA|NA|TRBJ1-2|TRBV19
CASSIGEYGYTF
TGTGCCAGTAGTATAGGAGAGTATGGCTACACCTTC
>NA|TRBD1|TRBJ1-5|TRBV30
CAWSGGQGYQPQHF
TGTGCCTGGAGTGGTGGACAGGGCTATCAGCCCCAGCATTTT
>NA|NA|TRBJ1-2|TRBV13
CASSLRAGEGYGYTF
TGTGCCAGCAGCTTGCGAGCCGGTGAGGGCTATGGCTACACCTTC
>NA|NA|TRBJ1-6|TRBV18
CASSPILLSDNSPLHF
TGTGCCAGCTCACCTATTCTGCTATCTGATAATTCACCCCTCCACTTT
>NA|NA|TRBJ1-1|TRBV7-2
CASSKQGGSTEAFF
TGTGCCAGCAGCAAACAGGGTGGGTCGACTGAAGCTTTCTTT
>NA|NA|TRBJ1-1|TRBV28
CASTNGFEAFF
TGTGCCAGCACCAACGGGTTCGAAGCTTTCTTT
>NA|TRBD1|TRBJ2-3|TRBV3-1/TRBV3-2
CASSQPGQGIPDTQYF
TGTGCCAGCAGCCAGCCCGGACAGGGAATACCAGATACGCAGTATTTT
>NA|NA|TRBJ2-5|TRBV6-5
CASTTAGATQYF
TGTGCCAGCACCACAGCAGGGGCGACCCAGTACTTC
>NA|NA|TRBJ1-1|TRBV21-1
CASSKVWTGGLGNTEAFF
TGTGCCAGCAGCAAAGTTTGGACAGGGGGCTTAGGGAACACTGAAGCTTTCTTT
>NA|TRBD2|TRBJ2-5|TRBV3-1/TRBV3-2
CASRETSGEETQYF
TGTGCCAGCAGAGAGACTAGCGGGGAGGAGACCCAGTACTTC
>NA|NA|TRBJ2-1|TRBV12-3/TRBV12-4
CASSLTVSMEQFF
TGTGCCAGCAGTTTAACAGTTTCGATGGAACAGTTCTTC
>NA|TRBD2|TRBJ2-1|TRBV27
CASGHGLLAAGNEQFF
TGTGCCAGCGGGCACGGGTTGCTAGCGGCGGGCAATGAGCAGTTCTTC
>NA|NA|TRBJ2-1|TRBV11-3
CASSLDSRRQFF
TGTGCCAGCAGCCTGGACAGCCGGAGGCAGTTCTTC
>once|NA|TRBJ2-1|TRBV5-4
CASSLAERGGHLNEQFF
TGTGCCAGCAGCTTGGCCGAGAGGGGGGGCCACCTAAATGAGCAGTTCTTC
>once|TRBD1|TRBJ2-5|TRBV7-9
CASSYAPDRQVQETQYF
TGTGCCAGCAGCTACGCCCCGGACAGGCAGGTACAAGAGACCCAGTACTTC
>NA|NA|TRBJ2-1|TRBV11-2
CASSKRQSLNEQFF
TGTGCCAGCAGCAAACGACAGAGTCTCAATGAGCAGTTCTTC
>NA|NA|TRBJ1-2|TRBV7-2
CASSLGTEIYGYTF
TGTGCCAGCAGCTTAGGGACAGAGATTTATGGCTACACCTTC
>NA|TRBD1|TRBJ1-5|TRBV6-5
CASSYGTGGNQPQHF
TGTGCCAGCAGTTACGGGACAGGGGGCAATCAGCCCCAGCATTTT
>NA|NA|TRBJ1-6|TRBV30
CAWTGTTNSPLHF
TGTGCCTGGACCGGTACCACTAATTCACCCCTCCACTTT
>NA|NA|TRBJ1-3|TRBV29-1
CSAAGLETSGNTIYF
TGCAGCGCGGCCGGTCTGGAGACGTCTGGAAACACCATATATTTT
>NA|TRBD1|TRBJ1-3|TRBV28
CASCGGRTGRNTIYF
TGTGCCAGCTGCGGTGGTCGGACAGGGAGAAACACCATATATTTT
>NA|TRBD1|TRBJ2-7|TRBV2
CASRPRTGGEKVEQYF
TGTGCCAGCAGGCCCAGAACAGGGGGCGAAAAGGTCGAGCAGTACTTC